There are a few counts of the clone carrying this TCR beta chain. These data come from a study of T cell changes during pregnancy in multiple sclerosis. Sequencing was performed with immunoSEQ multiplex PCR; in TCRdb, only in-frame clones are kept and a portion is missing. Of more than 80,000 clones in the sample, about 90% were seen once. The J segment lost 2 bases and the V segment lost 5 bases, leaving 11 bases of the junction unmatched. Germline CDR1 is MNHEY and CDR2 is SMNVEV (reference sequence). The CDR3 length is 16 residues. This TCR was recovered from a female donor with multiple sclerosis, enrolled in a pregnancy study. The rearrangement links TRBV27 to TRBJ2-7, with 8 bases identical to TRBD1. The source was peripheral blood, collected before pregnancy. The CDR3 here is CASSLQTGEQTYEQYF. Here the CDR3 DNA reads TGTGCCAGCAGTCTCCAGACAGGGGAACAAACCTACGAGCAGTACTTC.